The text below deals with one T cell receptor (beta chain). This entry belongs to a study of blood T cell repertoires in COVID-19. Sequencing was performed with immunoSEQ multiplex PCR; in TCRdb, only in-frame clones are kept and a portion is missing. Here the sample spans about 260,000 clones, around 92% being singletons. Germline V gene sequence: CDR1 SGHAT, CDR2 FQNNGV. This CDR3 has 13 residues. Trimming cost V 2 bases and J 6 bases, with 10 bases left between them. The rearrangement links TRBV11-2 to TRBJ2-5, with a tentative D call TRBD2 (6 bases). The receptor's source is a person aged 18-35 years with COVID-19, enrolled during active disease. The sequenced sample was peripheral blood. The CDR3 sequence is CASSLTSRQTQYF. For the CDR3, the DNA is TGTGCCAGCAGCTTAACTAGCCGGCAGACCCAGTACTTC. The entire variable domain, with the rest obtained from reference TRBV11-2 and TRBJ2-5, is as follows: EAGVAQSPRYKIIEKRQSVAFWCNPISGHATLYWYQQILGQGPKLLIQFQNNGVVDDSQLPKDRFSAERLKGVDSTLKIQPAKLEDSAVYLCASSLTSRQTQYFGPGTRLLVL.